This TCR beta chain appears in the sequencing data of a study of blood T cell repertoires in COVID-19. At the level of the study: The cDNA or gDNA used as material had been derived from T cells, B-cell-depleted T cells, or PBMCs.

This clone was seen only a few times. The sample holds other DNA sequences that translate to the same CDR3. Assay used: immunoSEQ multiplex PCR; TCRdb lists only in-frame clones, some missing. The data contain about 29,000 clones, 80% to 90% of them singletons. Germline values: CDR1 LNHNV, CDR2 YYDKDF (reference sequence). The CDR3 is 15 residues long. The V end was cut by 0 bases, the J end by 3 bases, with 11 bases between. This receptor was identified in a man older than 75 with acute or convalescent COVID-19. Specimen: peripheral blood. The rearrangement links TRBV15 to TRBJ1-1, with D perhaps TRBD1 (5 bases). The CDR3 DNA reads as TGTGCCACCAGCAGAGATAGGTGGGGGGACACTGAAGCTTTCTTT. Protein: CATSRDRWGDTEAFF.